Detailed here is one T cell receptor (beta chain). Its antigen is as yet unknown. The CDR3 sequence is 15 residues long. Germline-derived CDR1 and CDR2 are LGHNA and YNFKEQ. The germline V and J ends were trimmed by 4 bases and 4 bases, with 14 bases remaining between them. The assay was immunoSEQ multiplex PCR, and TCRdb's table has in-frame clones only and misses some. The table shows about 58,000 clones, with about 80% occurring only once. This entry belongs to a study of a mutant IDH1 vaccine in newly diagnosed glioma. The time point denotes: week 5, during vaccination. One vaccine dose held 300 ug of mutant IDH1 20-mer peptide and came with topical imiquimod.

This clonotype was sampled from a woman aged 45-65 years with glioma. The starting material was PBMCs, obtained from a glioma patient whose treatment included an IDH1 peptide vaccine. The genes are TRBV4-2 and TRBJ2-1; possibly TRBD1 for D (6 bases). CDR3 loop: CASSLPGQGYNEQFF. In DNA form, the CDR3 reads TGTGCCAGCAGCCTACCCGGGCAGGGGTACAATGAGCAGTTCTTC.